This T cell receptor beta chain was sequenced during a study of blood T cell repertoires in COVID-19. Study details: Acute-phase and convalescent COVID-19 samples originated in the United States, Italy and Spain. Sources were T cells, B-cell-depleted T cells, or PBMCs; the material itself was cDNA or gDNA.

V was pared by 1 base and J by 3 bases, with 3 bases of the junction left unmatched. Germline CDR1 and CDR2: SEHNR and FQNEAQ (reference sequence). This CDR3 is 14 amino acids long. Original analysis: Reference gene primers were amplified, and this amplification served to estimate nucleated cell counts. Some clones are missing from TCRdb's copy, which holds only in-frame ones; the method was immunoSEQ multiplex PCR. V and J calls and clone size are as listed in that table; D and trimming were resolved from the DNA. This sample has roughly 150,000 clones, with 75% to 90% found just once. Sequenced: peripheral blood. The gene calls are TRBV7-9 and TRBJ2-7, with 7 bases matching TRBD1. This receptor was identified in a woman aged 40-49 years with acute or convalescent COVID-19. Here the CDR3 DNA reads TGTGCCAGCAGCTTAGGACAGGGCCTCTACGAGCAGTACTTC. Its translation: CASSLGQGLYEQYF.